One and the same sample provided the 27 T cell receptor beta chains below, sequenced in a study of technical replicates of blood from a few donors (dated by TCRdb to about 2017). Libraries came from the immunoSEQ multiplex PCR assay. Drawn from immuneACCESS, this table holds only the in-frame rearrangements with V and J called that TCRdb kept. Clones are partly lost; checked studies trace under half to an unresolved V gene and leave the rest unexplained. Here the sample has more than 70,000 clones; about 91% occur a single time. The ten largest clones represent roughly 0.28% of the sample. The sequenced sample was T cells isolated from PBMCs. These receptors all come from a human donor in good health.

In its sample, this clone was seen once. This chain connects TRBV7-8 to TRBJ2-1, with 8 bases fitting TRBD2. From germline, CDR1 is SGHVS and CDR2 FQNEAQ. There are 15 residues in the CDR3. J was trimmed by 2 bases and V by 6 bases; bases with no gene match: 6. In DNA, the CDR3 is TGTGCCAGCAGAAAAAGTAGCGGGACCTACAATGAGCAGTTCTTC. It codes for CASRKSSGTYNEQFF.

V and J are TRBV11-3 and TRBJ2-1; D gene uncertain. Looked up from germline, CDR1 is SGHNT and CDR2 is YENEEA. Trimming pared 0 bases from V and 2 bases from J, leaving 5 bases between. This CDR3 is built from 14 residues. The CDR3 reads CASSLDPAYNEQFF. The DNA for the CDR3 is TGTGCCAGCAGCTTAGATCCCGCCTACAATGAGCAGTTCTTC.

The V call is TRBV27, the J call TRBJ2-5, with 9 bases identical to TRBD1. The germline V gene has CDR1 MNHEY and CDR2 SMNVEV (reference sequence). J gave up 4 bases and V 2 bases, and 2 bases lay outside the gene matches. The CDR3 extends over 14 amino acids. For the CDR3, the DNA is TGTGCCAGCAGTTTAACAGGGGGCATAGAGACCCAGTACTTC. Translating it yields CASSLTGGIETQYF.

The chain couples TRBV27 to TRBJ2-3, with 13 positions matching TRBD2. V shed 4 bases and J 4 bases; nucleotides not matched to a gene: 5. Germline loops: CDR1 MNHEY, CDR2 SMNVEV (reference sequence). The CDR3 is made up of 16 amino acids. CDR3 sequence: CASSSGTSGTSDTQYF. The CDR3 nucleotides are TGTGCCAGCAGTTCCGGGACTAGCGGGACCTCAGATACGCAGTATTTT.

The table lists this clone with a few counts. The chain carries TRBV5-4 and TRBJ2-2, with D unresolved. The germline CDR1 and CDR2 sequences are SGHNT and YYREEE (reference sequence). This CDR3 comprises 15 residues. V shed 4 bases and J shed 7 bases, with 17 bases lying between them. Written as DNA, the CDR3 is TGTGCCAGCAGCCCTCTCTCGGGTATTCGCGGGGAGCTGTTTTTT. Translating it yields CASSPLSGIRGELFF. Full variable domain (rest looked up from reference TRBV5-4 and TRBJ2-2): ETGVTQSPTHLIKTRGQQVTLRCSSQSGHNTVSWYQQALGQGPQFIFQYYREEENGRGNFPPRFSGLQFPNYSSELNVNALELDDSALYLCASSPLSGIRGELFFGEGSRLTVL.

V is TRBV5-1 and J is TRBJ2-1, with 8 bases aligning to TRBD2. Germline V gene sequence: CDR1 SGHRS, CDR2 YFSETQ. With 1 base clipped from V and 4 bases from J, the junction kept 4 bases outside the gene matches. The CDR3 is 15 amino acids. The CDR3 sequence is CASSLSTSVYNEQFF. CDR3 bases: TGCGCCAGCAGCTTGTCGACTAGCGTATACAATGAGCAGTTCTTC. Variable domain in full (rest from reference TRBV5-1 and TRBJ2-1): KAGVTQTPRYLIKTRGQQVTLSCSPISGHRSVSWYQQTPGQGLQFLFEYFSETQRNKGNFPGRFSGRQFSNSRSEMNVSTLELGDSALYLCASSLSTSVYNEQFFGPGTRLTVL.

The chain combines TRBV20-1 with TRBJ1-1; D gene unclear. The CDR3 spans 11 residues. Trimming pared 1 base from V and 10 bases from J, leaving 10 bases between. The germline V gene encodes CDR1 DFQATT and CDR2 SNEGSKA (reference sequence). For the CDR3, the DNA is TGCAGTGCTAGAGCGCCCGCCGGAGCTTTCTTT. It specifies CSARAPAGAFF.

CDR3 sequence reads: CASGEQGASKGANVLTF. The DNA for the CDR3 is TGTGCCAGCGGAGAACAGGGGGCGTCGAAAGGGGCCAACGTCCTGACTTTC. The chain employs TRBV11-2 and TRBJ2-6; TRBD1 aligns across 9 bases. With 8 bases clipped from V and 4 bases from J, the junction kept 12 bases outside the gene matches. The CDR3 runs to 17 residues. Germline CDR1 is SGHAT and CDR2 is FQNNGV.

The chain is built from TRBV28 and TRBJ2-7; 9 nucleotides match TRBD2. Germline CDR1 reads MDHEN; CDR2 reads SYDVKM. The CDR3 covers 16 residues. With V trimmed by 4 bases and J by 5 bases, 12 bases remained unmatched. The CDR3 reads CASSWGTGTSRHEQYF. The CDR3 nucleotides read TGTGCCAGCAGTTGGGGAACCGGGACTAGCCGCCACGAGCAGTACTTC.

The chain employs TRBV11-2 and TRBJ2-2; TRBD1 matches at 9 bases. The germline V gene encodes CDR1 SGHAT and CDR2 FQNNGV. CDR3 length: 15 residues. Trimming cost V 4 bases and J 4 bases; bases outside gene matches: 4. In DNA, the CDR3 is TGTGCCAGCAGCTCCTGGGACAGGGCCACCGGGGAGCTGTTTTTT. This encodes CASSSWDRATGELFF.

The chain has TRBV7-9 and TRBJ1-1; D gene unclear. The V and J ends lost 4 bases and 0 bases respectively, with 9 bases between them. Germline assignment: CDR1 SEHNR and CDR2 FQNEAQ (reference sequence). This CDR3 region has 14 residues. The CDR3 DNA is TGTGCCAGCAGCTCCATTGGGCTGAACACTGAAGCTTTCTTT. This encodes CASSSIGLNTEAFF.

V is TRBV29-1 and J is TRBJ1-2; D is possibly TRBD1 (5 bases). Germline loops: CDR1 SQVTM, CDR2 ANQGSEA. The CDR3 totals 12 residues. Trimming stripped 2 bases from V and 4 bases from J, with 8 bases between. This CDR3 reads CSVERQFYGYTF. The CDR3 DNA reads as TGCAGCGTTGAACGACAGTTCTATGGCTACACCTTC.

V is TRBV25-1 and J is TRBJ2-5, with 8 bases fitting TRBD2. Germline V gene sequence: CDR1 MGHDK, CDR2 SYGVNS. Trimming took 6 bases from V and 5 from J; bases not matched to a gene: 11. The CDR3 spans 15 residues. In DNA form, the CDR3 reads TGTGCCAGCAGACGAAGCGGGGGAAGAAGGGAGACCCAGTACTTC. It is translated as CASRRSGGRRETQYF.

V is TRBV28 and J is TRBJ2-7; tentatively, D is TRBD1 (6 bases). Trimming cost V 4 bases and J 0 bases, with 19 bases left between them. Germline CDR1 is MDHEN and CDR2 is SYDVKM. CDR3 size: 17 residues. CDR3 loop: CASSSPSQGYPSYEQYF. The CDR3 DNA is TGTGCCAGCAGTTCTCCGTCACAGGGTTATCCCTCCTACGAGCAGTACTTC.

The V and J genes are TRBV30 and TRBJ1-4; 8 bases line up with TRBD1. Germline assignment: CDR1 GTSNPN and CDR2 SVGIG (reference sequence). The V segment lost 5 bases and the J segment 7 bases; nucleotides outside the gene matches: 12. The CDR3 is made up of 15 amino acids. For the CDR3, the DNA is TGTGCCTGGCTATCAATACAGGGGGAGGGTGAAAAACTGTTTTTT. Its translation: CAWLSIQGEGEKLFF.

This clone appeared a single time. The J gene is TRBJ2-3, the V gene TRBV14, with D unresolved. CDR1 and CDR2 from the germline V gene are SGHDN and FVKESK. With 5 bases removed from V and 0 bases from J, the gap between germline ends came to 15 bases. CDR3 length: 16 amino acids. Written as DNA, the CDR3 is TGTGCCAGCAGCAATACAATACGCCCTAGCACAGATACGCAGTATTTT. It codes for CASSNTIRPSTDTQYF.

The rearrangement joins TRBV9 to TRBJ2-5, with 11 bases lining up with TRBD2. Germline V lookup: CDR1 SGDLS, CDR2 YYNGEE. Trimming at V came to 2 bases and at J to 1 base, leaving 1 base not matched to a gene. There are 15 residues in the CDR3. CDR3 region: CASSVSGGGQETQYF. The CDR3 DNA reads TGTGCCAGCAGCGTTAGCGGGGGGGGCCAAGAGACCCAGTACTTC.

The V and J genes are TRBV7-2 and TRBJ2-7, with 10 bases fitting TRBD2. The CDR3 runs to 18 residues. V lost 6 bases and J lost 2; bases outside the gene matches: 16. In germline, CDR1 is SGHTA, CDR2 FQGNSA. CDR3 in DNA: TGTGCCAGCAGGATAAAGGGGCTAGCGGGAGTCCAACCCTACGAGCAGTACTTC. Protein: CASRIKGLAGVQPYEQYF.

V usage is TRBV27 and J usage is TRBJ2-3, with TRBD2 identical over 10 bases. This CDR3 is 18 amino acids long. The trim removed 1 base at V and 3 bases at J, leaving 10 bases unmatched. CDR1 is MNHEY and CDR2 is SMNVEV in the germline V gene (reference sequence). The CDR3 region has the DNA TGTGCCAGCAGTTTATTGCTAGCGGGAGCCCTTGGGACAGATACGCAGTATTTT. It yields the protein CASSLLLAGALGTDTQYF.

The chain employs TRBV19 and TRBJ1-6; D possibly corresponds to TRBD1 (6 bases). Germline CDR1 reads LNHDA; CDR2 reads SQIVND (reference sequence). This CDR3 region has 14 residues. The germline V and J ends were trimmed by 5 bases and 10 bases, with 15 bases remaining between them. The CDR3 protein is CASSDHRVGSPLHF. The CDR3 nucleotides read TGTGCCAGTAGTGACCACAGGGTAGGCTCACCCCTCCACTTT.

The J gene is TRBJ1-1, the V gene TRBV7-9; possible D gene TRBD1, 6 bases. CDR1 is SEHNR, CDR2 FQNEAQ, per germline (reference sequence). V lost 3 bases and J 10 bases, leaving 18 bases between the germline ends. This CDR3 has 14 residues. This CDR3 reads CASSFITRQVGAFF. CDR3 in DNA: TGTGCCAGCAGCTTTATAACTCGACAGGTCGGAGCTTTCTTT.

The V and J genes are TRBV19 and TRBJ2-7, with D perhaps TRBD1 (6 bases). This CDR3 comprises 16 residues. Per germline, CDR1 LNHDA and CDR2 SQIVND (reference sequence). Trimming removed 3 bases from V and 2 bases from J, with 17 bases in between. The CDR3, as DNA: TGTGCCAGTAGTATCGGCCGGGGCAGGGGTCCCTACGAGCAGTACTTC. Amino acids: CASSIGRGRGPYEQYF.

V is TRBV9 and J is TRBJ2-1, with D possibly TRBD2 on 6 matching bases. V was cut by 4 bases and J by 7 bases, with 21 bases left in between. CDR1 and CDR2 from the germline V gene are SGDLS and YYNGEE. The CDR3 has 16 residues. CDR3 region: CASSPWGAGYFNEQFF. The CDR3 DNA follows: TGTGCCAGCAGCCCCTGGGGAGCGGGCTATTTTAATGAGCAGTTCTTC.

The chain's CDR3 is CAWSGARGDQPQHF. Here the CDR3 DNA reads TGTGCCTGGAGTGGGGCCAGGGGCGATCAGCCCCAGCATTTT. The chain is built from TRBV30 and TRBJ1-5, with TRBD1 as a possible D gene (6 bases). The CDR3 consists of 14 residues. Trimming pared 1 base from V and 5 bases from J, leaving 12 bases between. Germline CDR1 reads GTSNPN; CDR2 reads SVGIG (reference sequence). The complete variable domain, with remaining parts taken from reference TRBV30 and TRBJ1-5, reads SQTIHQWPATLVQPVGSPLSLECTVEGTSNPNLYWYRQAAGRGLQLLFYSVGIGQISSEVPQNLSASRPQDRQFILSSKKLLLSDSGFYLCAWSGARGDQPQHFGDGTRLSIL.

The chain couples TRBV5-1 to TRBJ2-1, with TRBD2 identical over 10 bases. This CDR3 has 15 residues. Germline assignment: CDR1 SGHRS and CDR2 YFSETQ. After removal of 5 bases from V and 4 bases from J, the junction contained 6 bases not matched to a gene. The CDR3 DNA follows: TGCGCCAGCAGGATAGCGGGAGGAGCGTACAATGAGCAGTTCTTC. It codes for CASRIAGGAYNEQFF.

The chain's CDR3 is CASSLGSTGRPEAFF. The CDR3 nucleotides are TGTGCCAGCAGCTTAGGTTCGACAGGGAGGCCTGAAGCTTTCTTT. V and J are TRBV7-9 and TRBJ1-1, with 7 bases fitting TRBD1. V dropped 1 base and J dropped 6; count of bases not matched to a gene: 8. The CDR3 is 15 amino acids. The V gene's germline CDR1 is SEHNR and CDR2 FQNEAQ (reference sequence).

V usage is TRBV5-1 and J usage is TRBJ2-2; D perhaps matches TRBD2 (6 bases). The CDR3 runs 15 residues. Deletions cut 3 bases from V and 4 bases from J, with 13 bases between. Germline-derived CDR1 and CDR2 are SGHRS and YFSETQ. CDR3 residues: CASSSAEGSTGELFF. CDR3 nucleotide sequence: TGCGCCAGCAGCTCAGCGGAGGGAAGCACCGGGGAGCTGTTTTTT.